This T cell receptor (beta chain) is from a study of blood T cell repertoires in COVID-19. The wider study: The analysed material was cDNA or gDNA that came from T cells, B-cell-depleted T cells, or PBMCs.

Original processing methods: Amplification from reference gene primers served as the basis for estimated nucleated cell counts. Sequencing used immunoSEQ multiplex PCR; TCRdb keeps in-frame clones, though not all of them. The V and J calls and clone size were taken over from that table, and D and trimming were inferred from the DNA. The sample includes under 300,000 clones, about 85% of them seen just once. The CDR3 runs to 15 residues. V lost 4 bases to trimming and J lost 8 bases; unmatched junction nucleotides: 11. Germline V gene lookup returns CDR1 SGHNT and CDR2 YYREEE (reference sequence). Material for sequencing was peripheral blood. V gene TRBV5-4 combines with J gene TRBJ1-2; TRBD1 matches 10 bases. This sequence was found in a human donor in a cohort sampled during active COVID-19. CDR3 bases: TGTGCCAGCAGCCTACCGGGACAGGGGTTCTGGGGCTACACCTTC. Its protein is CASSLPGQGFWGYTF.